The 10 T cell receptor beta chains below were found in one sample sequenced in a study of T cells after yellow fever vaccination. One entry per CDR3 protein results from TCRdb running MiXCR on the 5' RACE reads. The sample consists of some 390,000 distinct CDR3 sequences, about 19% of them appearing once. Material: PBMCs, obtained before the yellow fever booster vaccination. These receptors were collected from a man between 18 and 35 years old who received the YFV17D yellow fever vaccine.

This clonotype was counted only a few times. The chain combines TRBV20-1 with TRBJ2-6, with 12 bases fitting TRBD1. CDR3 length: 16 amino acids. CDR1 and CDR2 (germline): DFQATT, SNEGSKA (reference sequence). J was trimmed by 9 bases and V by 3 bases; bases with no gene match: 9. The CDR3 is CSARAGQGAPGNVLTF. CDR3 DNA: TGCAGTGCTAGGGCGGGACAGGGGGCCCCTGGCAACGTCCTGACTTTC.

CDR3 sequence (DNA): TGCGCCAGCAGCTTGTTCGGGGCAGGGGCTGGAAACACCATATATTTT. Translation: CASSLFGAGAGNTIYF. This chain uses TRBV5-1 with TRBJ1-3; maybe TRBD1 (6 bases). The CDR3 is 16 residues long. The V gene's germline CDR1 is SGHRS and CDR2 YFSETQ. V was shortened by 1 base and J by 2 bases, with 13 bases between the two germline ends.

This chain uses TRBV5-1 with TRBJ2-5; D might be TRBD2 (7 bases). The CDR3 has 16 amino acids. Germline V gene lookup returns CDR1 SGHRS and CDR2 YFSETQ. The V end lost 0 bases, the J end lost 1 base, and 13 bases lay between the germline ends. The CDR3 coding sequence is TGCGCCAGCAGCTTGGGTGCGGGGGCCCCCCAAGAGACCCAGTACTTC. Its protein product is CASSLGAGAPQETQYF.

This clonotype was seen more than once but under ten times. CDR3 sequence: CASSPGGSLPEQFF. The CDR3 DNA follows: TGTGCCAGCAGCCCTGGTGGTAGTCTCCCTGAGCAGTTCTTC. The chain carries TRBV7-2 and TRBJ2-1, with unresolved D. The length of the CDR3 is 14 residues. CDR1 SGHTA and CDR2 FQGNSA come from the germline V gene. V lost 5 bases and J 9 bases, leaving 17 bases between the germline ends.

This clonotype was seen repeatedly, ten times or more. The rearrangement links TRBV5-5 to TRBJ2-7, with 10 nucleotides matching TRBD1. CDR1 is SGHKS, CDR2 YYEKEE, per germline (reference sequence). This CDR3 has 14 amino acids. V lost 3 bases, J lost 2 bases, and 2 bases stayed unmatched. The CDR3 is CASSWTGGTYEQYF. In nucleotides, the CDR3 is TGTGCCAGCAGCTGGACAGGGGGGACCTACGAGCAGTACTTC.

The chain carries TRBV12-3 or TRBV12-4 and TRBJ2-5; D call uncertain. The CDR3 sequence is 10 residues long. V dropped 8 bases and J dropped 7 bases, with 8 bases sitting between them. The chain's CDR3 is CASGSGTQYF. The CDR3 coding sequence is TGTGCCAGCGGGTCAGGGACCCAGTACTTC.

This clonotype was seen many times. The chain uses TRBV5-6 and TRBJ1-2; D unclear. The CDR3 extends over 11 amino acids. Germline V lookup: CDR1 SGHDT, CDR2 YYEEEE. Trimming pared 4 bases from V and 7 bases from J, leaving 8 bases between. CDR3 in amino acids: CASSTSFGYTF. CDR3 DNA sequence: TGTGCCAGCAGCACCAGCTTTGGCTACACCTTC.

This clonotype was detected only a few times. The chain has TRBV18 and TRBJ1-1; D is unresolved. The ends were cut back, 6 bases at V and 7 bases at J, with 9 bases in the middle. The CDR3 runs to 11 residues. Germline CDR1 and CDR2: KGHSH and LQKENI. The chain's CDR3 is CASSSRIEAFF. The CDR3, as DNA: TGTGCCAGCTCGTCCCGGATTGAAGCTTTCTTT.

The V and J genes are TRBV4-3 and TRBJ1-2, with D possibly matching TRBD1 (5 bases). Between the trimmed V and J ends, which lost 0 bases and 2 bases, there was a span of 16 bases. CDR3 length: 17 amino acids. Germline lookup yields CDR1 LGHNA and CDR2 YSLEER. The CDR3 loop is CASSQDLYRGSNYGYTF. The CDR3, as DNA: TGCGCCAGCAGCCAAGATTTATATCGGGGCAGCAACTATGGCTACACCTTC.

The genes are TRBV7-2 and TRBJ2-3, with D maybe TRBD1 (6 bases). The CDR3 runs to 13 residues. The V end was cut by 5 bases, the J end by 8 bases, with 14 bases between. Germline V gives CDR1 SGHTA, CDR2 FQGNSA. Here the CDR3 DNA reads TGTGCCAGCAGCATGGCAGGGGCAGCTACGCAGTATTTT. The encoded protein is CASSMAGAATQYF.